This is a list of T cell receptor beta chains from one sample in a study of OX40 agonist ivuxolimab in advanced cancers. Libraries were prepared by immunoSEQ multiplex PCR; TCRdb keeps only in-frame clonotypes and omits some of them. The sample holds around 80,000 clones, about 85% seen once. Sequences were derived from CD4+ or CD8+ T cells sorted from blood, sampled in a trial of the OX40 agonist ivuxolimab. These receptors were taken from an adult with an advanced solid tumor such as melanoma, head and neck, liver or kidney cancer. Each CDR3 is given with its conserved first and last residue. Each record gives: V gene, J gene, clone size, D gene, CDR3 protein, CDR3 DNA. D genes are given only for firm matches. Where a row states a size, it is once, few, many or the class of an expanded clone; other rows omit it.

TRBV5-1	TRBJ2-5	once	-	CASSSLGGPETQYF	TGCGCCAGCAGCTCGCTAGGAGGGCCAGAGACCCAGTACTTC
TRBV6-6	TRBJ2-7	few	-	CASSIKRPVLISEQYF	TGTGCCAGCAGTATAAAACGCCCGGTCTTAATTTCCGAGCAGTACTTC
TRBV4-3	TRBJ1-2	-	-	CASSRSTGLDYGYTF	TGCGCCAGCAGCCGATCCACAGGACTCGACTATGGCTACACCTTC
TRBV7-3	TRBJ1-1	-	-	CASSRIGDTEAFF	TGTGCCAGCAGTCGGATTGGAGACACTGAAGCTTTCTTT
TRBV19	TRBJ2-5	-	-	CASSLGVGETQYF	TGTGCCAGTAGCTTGGGGGTCGGGGAGACCCAGTACTTC
TRBV5-4	TRBJ1-1	-	TRBD1	CASSFDRDSEAFF	TGTGCCAGCAGCTTTGACAGGGACTCTGAAGCTTTCTTT
TRBV4-2	TRBJ1-2	-	TRBD1	CASSQEGTGDWGYTF	TGTGCCAGCAGCCAAGAGGGGACAGGGGATTGGGGCTACACCTTC
TRBV6-4	TRBJ2-3	-	-	CASSATGTAGTDTQYF	TGTGCCAGCAGTGCAACCGGGACTGCGGGCACAGATACGCAGTATTTT
TRBV7-2	TRBJ2-3	-	-	CASSHYTDTQYF	TGTGCCAGCAGTCACTACACAGATACGCAGTATTTT
TRBV7-2	TRBJ2-7	-	TRBD2	CASSLGTSGVYEQYF	TGTGCCAGCAGCTTAGGCACTAGCGGGGTCTACGAGCAGTACTTC
TRBV5-8	TRBJ1-1	-	TRBD1	CASSRSLQGLKRAFF	TGTGCCAGCAGCCGGAGTCTACAGGGGCTGAAACGGGCTTTCTTT
TRBV4-1	TRBJ2-2	-	-	CASSQVLVGPGELFF	TGCGCCAGCAGCCAAGTGTTGGTGGGGCCCGGGGAGCTGTTTTTT
TRBV6-5	TRBJ1-1	-	TRBD1	CASSYWDRGGTEAFF	TGTGCCAGCAGTTACTGGGACAGGGGAGGCACTGAAGCTTTCTTT
TRBV2	TRBJ2-4	-	-	CASSADRLIQYF	TGTGCCAGCAGTGCCGACAGGTTAATTCAGTACTTC
TRBV2	TRBJ1-1	-	-	CASSEALRGTWVAFF	TGTGCCAGCAGTGAAGCGCTTCGGGGAACATGGGTCGCTTTCTTT
TRBV7-3	TRBJ1-6	-	-	CASSVLPGNDSPLHF	TGTGCCAGCAGCGTACTCCCAGGGAATGATTCACCCCTCCACTTT
TRBV9	TRBJ2-5	once	TRBD1	CASSAYRGLGETQYF	TGTGCCAGCAGCGCATACAGGGGGCTGGGAGAGACCCAGTACTTC
TRBV7-3	TRBJ2-1	-	TRBD1	CASSLGTDNEQFF	TGTGCCAGCAGCTTAGGGACAGACAATGAGCAGTTCTTC
TRBV7-3	TRBJ2-7	-	TRBD1	CASSRGTGAYEQYF	TGTGCCAGCAGCCGCGGGACAGGGGCCTACGAGCAGTACTTC
TRBV10-3	TRBJ2-1	-	-	CATAPENEQFF	TGTGCCACCGCTCCTGAGAATGAGCAGTTCTTC
TRBV18	TRBJ2-3	-	-	CASSQADTQYF	TGTGCCAGCTCACAGGCAGATACGCAGTATTTT
TRBV10-3	TRBJ2-5	-	-	CAIRVTQGETQYF	TGTGCCATCAGGGTGACCCAGGGGGAGACCCAGTACTTC
TRBV30	TRBJ1-1	few	-	CAWSTMATEAFF	TGTGCCTGGAGTACGATGGCTACTGAAGCTTTCTTT
TRBV29-1	TRBJ1-5	-	-	CSVKDGGNQPQHF	TGCAGCGTAAAGGACGGGGGCAATCAGCCCCAGCATTTT
TRBV29-1	TRBJ1-6	-	-	CSVGEVAGSPLHF	TGCAGCGTTGGAGAGGTGGCCGGTTCACCCCTCCACTTT
TRBV2	TRBJ2-4	-	TRBD1	CASRDRAPAKNIQYF	TGTGCCAGCAGGGACAGGGCCCCCGCCAAAAACATTCAGTACTTC
TRBV9	TRBJ2-1	-	TRBD1	CASSVTGYQDEQFF	TGTGCCAGCAGCGTGACAGGGTATCAGGATGAGCAGTTCTTC